These T cell receptor beta chains were read from a single sample in a study of control samples from healthy donors and cancer patients. Sequenced by immunoSEQ multiplex PCR; TCRdb stores in-frame clones only, minus some. Of roughly 160,000 clones in the sample, 70% to 90% were seen once. Material: blood. Receptor source: a woman aged 25 to 39 in good health. Each CDR3 is given with its conserved first and last residue. Fields, in order: V gene, clone size, J gene, CDR3 protein. Clone size is stated in some rows and not others, as once, few, many or a class when expanded.

V gene: TRBV7-9
clone size: -
J gene: TRBJ2-2
CDR3 protein: CASGTGELFF

V gene: TRBV5-1
clone size: few
J gene: TRBJ1-1
CDR3 protein: CASSPGAFTVNTEAFF

V gene: TRBV11-2
clone size: -
J gene: TRBJ2-7
CDR3 protein: CASSLTGSSYEQYF

V gene: TRBV28
clone size: -
J gene: TRBJ2-1
CDR3 protein: CASSLGSAGSYNEQFF

V gene: TRBV4-1
clone size: -
J gene: TRBJ2-5
CDR3 protein: CASSQDRGAQETQYF

V gene: TRBV4-2
clone size: once
J gene: TRBJ2-7
CDR3 protein: CASSQLTPGRGGQYF

V gene: TRBV7-9
clone size: -
J gene: TRBJ2-1
CDR3 protein: CASSLRSPRRTYNEQFF

V gene: TRBV5-6
clone size: -
J gene: TRBJ2-3
CDR3 protein: CASSLGPLRDGATQYF

V gene: TRBV5-1
clone size: once
J gene: TRBJ1-2
CDR3 protein: CASSLGTGGGGYTF

V gene: TRBV19
clone size: -
J gene: TRBJ2-7
CDR3 protein: CASSARSGTSGEQYF

V gene: TRBV27
clone size: -
J gene: TRBJ2-7
CDR3 protein: CASSGRVEPYEQYF

V gene: TRBV12-3/TRBV12-4
clone size: -
J gene: TRBJ1-2
CDR3 protein: CASQLGGANGYTF

V gene: TRBV28
clone size: -
J gene: TRBJ1-5
CDR3 protein: CASSFPWGNQPQHF

V gene: TRBV7-6
clone size: -
J gene: TRBJ1-4
CDR3 protein: CASSLVGTGSSEKLFF

V gene: TRBV5-1
clone size: -
J gene: TRBJ2-7
CDR3 protein: CASSIRAQGIEQYF

V gene: TRBV5-1
clone size: -
J gene: TRBJ2-5
CDR3 protein: CASSLEAQGETQYF

V gene: TRBV7-9
clone size: -
J gene: TRBJ1-1
CDR3 protein: CASSLQGNTEAFF

V gene: TRBV21-1
clone size: -
J gene: TRBJ2-7
CDR3 protein: CASSTPGGWVSYEQYF

V gene: TRBV25-1
clone size: -
J gene: TRBJ2-1
CDR3 protein: CASSEGRRAGNEQFF

V gene: TRBV4-1
clone size: -
J gene: TRBJ1-2
CDR3 protein: CASSQDPGQSTYGYTF

V gene: TRBV5-1
clone size: -
J gene: TRBJ1-6
CDR3 protein: CASSHSGGALHF

V gene: TRBV25-1
clone size: -
J gene: TRBJ2-7
CDR3 protein: CASRPDHHEQYF

V gene: TRBV25-1
clone size: -
J gene: TRBJ1-1
CDR3 protein: CASSEVNTEAFF

V gene: TRBV7-9
clone size: -
J gene: TRBJ1-4
CDR3 protein: CASTDREKLFF

V gene: TRBV11-1
clone size: -
J gene: TRBJ2-5
CDR3 protein: CASSSDRETQYF

V gene: TRBV11-2
clone size: -
J gene: TRBJ1-3
CDR3 protein: CASSLGSGRGSTGNTIYF

V gene: TRBV7-9
clone size: few
J gene: TRBJ1-1
CDR3 protein: CASSLQNTEAFF

V gene: TRBV3-1/TRBV3-2
clone size: -
J gene: TRBJ1-6
CDR3 protein: CASSQGPAGRTSPLHF

V gene: TRBV5-1
clone size: many
J gene: TRBJ1-2
CDR3 protein: CASSLTYNRGYTF

V gene: TRBV7-2
clone size: -
J gene: TRBJ1-1
CDR3 protein: CASSYSRGLNTEAFF

V gene: TRBV29-1
clone size: few
J gene: TRBJ1-5
CDR3 protein: CSVEGTYRGRGNQPQHF

V gene: TRBV28
clone size: -
J gene: TRBJ2-3
CDR3 protein: CASSPGRGPTDTQYF

V gene: TRBV5-6
clone size: -
J gene: TRBJ1-2
CDR3 protein: CASSLVEDRGNYGYTF

V gene: TRBV5-6
clone size: -
J gene: TRBJ1-2
CDR3 protein: CASSRRQGGGYTF

V gene: TRBV6-5
clone size: few
J gene: TRBJ1-1
CDR3 protein: CASGKWNTEAFF

V gene: TRBV9
clone size: -
J gene: TRBJ1-1
CDR3 protein: CASSDLRGKNTEAFF

V gene: TRBV6-6
clone size: -
J gene: TRBJ1-1
CDR3 protein: CASSYSPGGPNTEAFF

V gene: TRBV5-4
clone size: once
J gene: TRBJ2-1
CDR3 protein: CASSLLAGEQFF

V gene: TRBV24-1
clone size: -
J gene: TRBJ1-2
CDR3 protein: CATSDFLGYTF

V gene: TRBV4-1
clone size: -
J gene: TRBJ2-5
CDR3 protein: CASSPTDRWGSETQYF

V gene: TRBV2
clone size: -
J gene: TRBJ1-1
CDR3 protein: CASRVGQVAFF

V gene: TRBV6-5
clone size: -
J gene: TRBJ2-7
CDR3 protein: CASSFLRGEVDEQYF

V gene: TRBV29-1
clone size: -
J gene: TRBJ1-1
CDR3 protein: CSVEVTPNTEAFF

V gene: TRBV9
clone size: -
J gene: TRBJ2-1
CDR3 protein: CATTPAGASYNEQFF

V gene: TRBV23-1
clone size: -
J gene: TRBJ2-3
CDR3 protein: CASSQSVGTDTQYF

V gene: TRBV24-1
clone size: -
J gene: TRBJ1-5
CDR3 protein: CATSDAGSNQPQHF

V gene: TRBV28
clone size: -
J gene: TRBJ2-1
CDR3 protein: CASSLIGRLAVANEQFF

V gene: TRBV6-2/TRBV6-3
clone size: -
J gene: TRBJ2-7
CDR3 protein: CASSLNSYEQYF